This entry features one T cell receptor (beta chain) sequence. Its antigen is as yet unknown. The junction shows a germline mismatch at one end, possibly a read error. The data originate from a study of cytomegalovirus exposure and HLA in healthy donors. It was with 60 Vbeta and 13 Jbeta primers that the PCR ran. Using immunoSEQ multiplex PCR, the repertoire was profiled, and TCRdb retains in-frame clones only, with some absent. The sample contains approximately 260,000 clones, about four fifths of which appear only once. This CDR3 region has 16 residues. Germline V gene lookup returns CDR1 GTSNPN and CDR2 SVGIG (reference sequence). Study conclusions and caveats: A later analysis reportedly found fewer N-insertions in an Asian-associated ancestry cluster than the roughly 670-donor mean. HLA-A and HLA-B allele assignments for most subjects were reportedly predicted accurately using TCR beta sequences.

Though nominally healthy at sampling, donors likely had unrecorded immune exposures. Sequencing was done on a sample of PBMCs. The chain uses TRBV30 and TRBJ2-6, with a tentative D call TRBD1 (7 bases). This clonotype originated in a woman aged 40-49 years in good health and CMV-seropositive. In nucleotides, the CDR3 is TGTGCCTGGAGCGCCAGGGGGGCTATGGGGGCCAACGGCCTGACTTTC. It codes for CAWSARGAMGANGLTF.